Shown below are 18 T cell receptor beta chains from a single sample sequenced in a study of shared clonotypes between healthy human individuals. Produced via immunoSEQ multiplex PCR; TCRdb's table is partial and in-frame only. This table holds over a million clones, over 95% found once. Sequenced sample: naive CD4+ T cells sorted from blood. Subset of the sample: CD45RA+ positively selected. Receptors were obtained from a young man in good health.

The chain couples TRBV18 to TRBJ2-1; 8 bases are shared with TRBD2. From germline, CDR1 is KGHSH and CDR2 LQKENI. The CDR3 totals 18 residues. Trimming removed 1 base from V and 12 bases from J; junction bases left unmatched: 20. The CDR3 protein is CASSPLRSREGPNDGQFF. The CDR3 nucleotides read TGTGCCAGCTCACCACTCCGTTCTCGGGAGGGCCCCAATGACGGGCAGTTCTTC.

The CDR3 coding sequence is TGTGCCAGCAGCGTAGGAGGCTCCCTGACTAGCTACGAGCAGTACTTC. Its translation: CASSVGGSLTSYEQYF. V is TRBV9 and J is TRBJ2-7; D is possibly TRBD2 (6 bases). The length of the CDR3 is 16 residues. Trimming shortened V by 0 bases and J by 3 bases, and 16 bases separated the two germline ends. CDR1 is SGDLS and CDR2 is YYNGEE in the germline V gene.

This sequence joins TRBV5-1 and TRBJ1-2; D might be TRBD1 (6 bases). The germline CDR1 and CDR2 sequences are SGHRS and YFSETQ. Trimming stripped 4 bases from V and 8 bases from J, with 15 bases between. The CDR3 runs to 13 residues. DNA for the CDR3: TGCGCCAGCAGCCCCTCAACAGGGTTCGGCTACACCTTC. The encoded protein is CASSPSTGFGYTF.

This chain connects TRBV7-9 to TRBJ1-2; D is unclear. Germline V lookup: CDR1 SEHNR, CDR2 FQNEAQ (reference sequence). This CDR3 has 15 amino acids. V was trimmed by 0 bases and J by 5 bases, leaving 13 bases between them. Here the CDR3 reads CASSLARSGVYGYTF. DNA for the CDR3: TGTGCCAGCAGCTTAGCGCGCTCGGGAGTATATGGCTACACCTTC. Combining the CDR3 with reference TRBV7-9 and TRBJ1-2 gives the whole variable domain DTGVSQNPRHKITKRGQNVTFRCDPISEHNRLYWYRQTLGQGPEFLTYFQNEAQLEKSRLLSDRFSAERPKGSFSTLEIQRTEQGDSAMYLCASSLARSGVYGYTFGSGTRLTVV.

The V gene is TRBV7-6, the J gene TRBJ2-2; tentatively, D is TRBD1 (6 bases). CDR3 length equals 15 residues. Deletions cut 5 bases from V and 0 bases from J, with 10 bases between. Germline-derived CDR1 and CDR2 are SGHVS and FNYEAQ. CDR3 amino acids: CASSMGASNTGELFF. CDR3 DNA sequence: TGTGCCAGCAGCATGGGGGCCTCGAACACCGGGGAGCTGTTTTTT.

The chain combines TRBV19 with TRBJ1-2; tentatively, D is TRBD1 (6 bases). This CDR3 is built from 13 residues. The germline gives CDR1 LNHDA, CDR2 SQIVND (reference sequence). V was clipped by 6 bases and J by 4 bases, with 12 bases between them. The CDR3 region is CASRTRGGYGYTF. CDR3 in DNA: TGTGCCAGTAGGACACGAGGGGGCTATGGCTACACCTTC. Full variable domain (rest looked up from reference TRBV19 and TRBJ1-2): DGGITQSPKYLFRKEGQNVTLSCEQNLNHDAMYWYRQDPGQGLRLIYYSQIVNDFQKGDIAEGYSVSREKKESFPLTVTSAQKNPTAFYLCASRTRGGYGYTFGSGTRLTVV.

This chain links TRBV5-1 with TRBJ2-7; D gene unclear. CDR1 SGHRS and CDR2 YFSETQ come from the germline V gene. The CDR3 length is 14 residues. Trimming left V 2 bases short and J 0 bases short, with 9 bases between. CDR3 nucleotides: TGCGCCAGCAGCTTTGGGCACCCCTCCTACGAGCAGTACTTC. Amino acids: CASSFGHPSYEQYF.

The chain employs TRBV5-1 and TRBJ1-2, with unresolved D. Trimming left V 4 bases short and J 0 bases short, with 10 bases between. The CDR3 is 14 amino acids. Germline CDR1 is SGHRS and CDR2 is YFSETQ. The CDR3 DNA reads TGCGCCAGCAGCCAAGAGGTTACTAACTATGGCTACACCTTC. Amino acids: CASSQEVTNYGYTF.

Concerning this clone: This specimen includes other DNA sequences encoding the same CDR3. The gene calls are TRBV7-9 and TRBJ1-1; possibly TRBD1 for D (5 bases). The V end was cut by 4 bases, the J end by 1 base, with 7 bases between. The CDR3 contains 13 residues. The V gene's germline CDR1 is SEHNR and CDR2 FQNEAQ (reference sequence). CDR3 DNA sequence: TGTGCCAGCAGCTCCCAGGGGAACACTGAAGCTTTCTTT. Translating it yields CASSSQGNTEAFF. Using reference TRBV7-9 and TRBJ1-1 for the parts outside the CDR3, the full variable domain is DTGVSQNPRHKITKRGQNVTFRCDPISEHNRLYWYRQTLGQGPEFLTYFQNEAQLEKSRLLSDRFSAERPKGSFSTLEIQRTEQGDSAMYLCASSSQGNTEAFFGQGTRLTVV.

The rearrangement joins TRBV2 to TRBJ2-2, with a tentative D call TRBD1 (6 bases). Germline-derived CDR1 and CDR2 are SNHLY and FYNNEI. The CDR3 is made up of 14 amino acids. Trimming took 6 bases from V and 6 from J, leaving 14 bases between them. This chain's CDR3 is CASRGTGISGELFF. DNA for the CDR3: TGTGCCAGCAGAGGTACAGGGATTTCCGGGGAGCTGTTTTTT.

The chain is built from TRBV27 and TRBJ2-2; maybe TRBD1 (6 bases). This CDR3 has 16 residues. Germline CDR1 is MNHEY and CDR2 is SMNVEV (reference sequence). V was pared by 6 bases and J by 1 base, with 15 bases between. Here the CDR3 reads CASRSLAQGNTGELFF. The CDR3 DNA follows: TGTGCCAGCAGGAGCTTGGCACAGGGGAACACCGGGGAGCTGTTTTTT.

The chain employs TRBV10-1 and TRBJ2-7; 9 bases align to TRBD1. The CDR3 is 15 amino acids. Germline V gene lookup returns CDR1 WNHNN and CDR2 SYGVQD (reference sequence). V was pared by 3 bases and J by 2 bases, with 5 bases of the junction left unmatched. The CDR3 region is CASSERQGGPYEQYF. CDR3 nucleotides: TGCGCCAGCAGTGAAAGACAGGGGGGGCCCTACGAGCAGTACTTC.

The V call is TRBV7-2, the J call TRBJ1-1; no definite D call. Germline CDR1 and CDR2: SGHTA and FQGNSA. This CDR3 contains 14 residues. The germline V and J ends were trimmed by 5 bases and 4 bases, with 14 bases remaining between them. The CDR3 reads CASSPRARGTEAFF. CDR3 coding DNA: TGTGCCAGCAGCCCGAGGGCCCGGGGCACTGAAGCTTTCTTT.

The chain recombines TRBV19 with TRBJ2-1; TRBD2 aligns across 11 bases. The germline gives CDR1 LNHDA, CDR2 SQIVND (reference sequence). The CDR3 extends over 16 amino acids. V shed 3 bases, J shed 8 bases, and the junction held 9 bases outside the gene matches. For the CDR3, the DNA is TGTGCCAGTAGTATCTCTGGGCTAGCGGGAGGCCATGAGCAGTTCTTC. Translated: CASSISGLAGGHEQFF.

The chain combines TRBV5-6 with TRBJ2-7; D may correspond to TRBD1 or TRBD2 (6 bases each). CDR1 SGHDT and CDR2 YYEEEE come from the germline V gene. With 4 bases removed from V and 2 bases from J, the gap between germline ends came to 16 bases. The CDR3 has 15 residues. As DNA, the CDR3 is TGTGCCAGCAGCCCCATTCGGGGGCTAACCTACGAGCAGTACTTC. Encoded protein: CASSPIRGLTYEQYF. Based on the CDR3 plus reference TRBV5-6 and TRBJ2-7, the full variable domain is DAGVTQSPTHLIKTRGQQVTLRCSPKSGHDTVSWYQQALGQGPQFIFQYYEEEERQRGNFPDRFSGHQFPNYSSELNVNALLLGDSALYLCASSPIRGLTYEQYFGPGTRLTVT.

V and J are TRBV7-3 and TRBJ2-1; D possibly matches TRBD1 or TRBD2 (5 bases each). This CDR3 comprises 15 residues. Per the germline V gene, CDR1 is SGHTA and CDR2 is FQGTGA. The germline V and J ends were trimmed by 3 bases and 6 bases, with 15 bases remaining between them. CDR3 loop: CASSFGQVGTNEQFF. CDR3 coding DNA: TGTGCCAGCAGCTTTGGCCAGGTGGGGACCAATGAGCAGTTCTTC.

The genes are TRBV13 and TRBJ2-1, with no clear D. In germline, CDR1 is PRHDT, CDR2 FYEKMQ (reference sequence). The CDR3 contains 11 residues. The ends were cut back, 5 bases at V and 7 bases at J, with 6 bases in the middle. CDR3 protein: CASSPRNEQFF. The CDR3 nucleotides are TGTGCCAGCAGCCCCAGGAATGAGCAGTTCTTC.

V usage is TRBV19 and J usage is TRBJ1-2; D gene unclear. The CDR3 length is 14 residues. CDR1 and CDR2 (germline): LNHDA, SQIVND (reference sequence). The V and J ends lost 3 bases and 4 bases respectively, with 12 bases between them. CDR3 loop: CASSIAPNLYGYTF. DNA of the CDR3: TGTGCCAGTAGTATTGCACCCAATCTCTATGGCTACACCTTC.